This T cell receptor (beta chain) stems from a study of T cells in Graves' hyperthyroidism and ophthalmopathy. General study findings and limits: A 13 V-J model separated ophthalmopathy from stable hyperthyroidism. With a median lead of approximately six months before onset, the model predicted ophthalmopathy. Most thyroid clonotypes that were expanded above 0.001 also turned up in blood.

Comment on this clonotype: Its specificity is unknown.

From RNA transcripts, TCR beta CDR3 regions were amplified. Using the HTBI primer set, a first-round RT-PCR was run on the TCR CDR3. TCRdb fed the multiplex PCR reads into MiXCR, producing one record per CDR3 protein. The sample lists around 570,000 distinct CDR3 sequences, 15% to 20% seen once, with roughly 44% in the top ten. A 10 ml volume of fresh peripheral blood provided the PBMCs. Material for sequencing was blood. This receptor was taken from a man aged 40-49 years with Graves' ophthalmopathy.

CDR3 nucleotides: TGCGCCAGCAGCCCACGGACAGGTTTGAGCAATGAGCAGTTCTTC. Protein product: CASSPRTGLSNEQFF. This chain connects TRBV4-1 to TRBJ2-1; 7 bases align to TRBD1. The V gene's germline CDR1 is MGHRA and CDR2 YSYEKL. Trimming took 4 bases from V and 6 from J; bases not matched to a gene: 9. CDR3 length: 15 amino acids.